These T cell receptor beta chains were read from a single sample in a study of OX40 agonist ivuxolimab in advanced cancers. Sequencing used immunoSEQ multiplex PCR; TCRdb keeps in-frame clones, though not all of them. Of 65,000 to 80,000 clones in the sample, 90% were seen once. The sample here was CD4+ or CD8+ T cells sorted from blood, taken in a trial of the OX40 agonist ivuxolimab. The receptors here all came from an adult with an advanced solid tumor such as melanoma, head and neck, liver or kidney cancer. Both conserved end residues are part of each CDR3. D genes are given only for firm matches. The size of a clone is reported for some rows only, either as once, few or many, or as a class for expanded clones.

TRBV5-4	TRBJ2-5	-	-	TGTGCCAGCAGCCCCCCGGGGACGGTGGAGACCCAGTACTTC	CASSPPGTVETQYF
TRBV2	TRBJ2-5	-	-	TGTGCCAGCAGTACAGGAATACAAGAGACCCAGTACTTC	CASSTGIQETQYF
TRBV5-8	TRBJ1-5	-	TRBD1	TGTGCCAGCAGACCGGGACAGGGGGAATCTCAGCCCCAGCATTTT	CASRPGQGESQPQHF
TRBV4-2	TRBJ2-1	-	TRBD1	TGTGCCAGCAGCCTGACAGGGAATGAGCAGTTCTTC	CASSLTGNEQFF
TRBV6-1	TRBJ2-5	-	TRBD2	TGTGCCAGCAGAAGTAGCGGGAGGCCGGAGACCCAGTACTTC	CASRSSGRPETQYF
TRBV7-9	TRBJ2-1	few	TRBD2	TGTGCCAGCAACCTTATGGCTAGCGGGGACAATGAGCAGTTCTTC	CASNLMASGDNEQFF
TRBV28	TRBJ2-4	-	TRBD1	TGTGCCAGCAGACGACAGGGGGCAGACATTCAGTACTTC	CASRRQGADIQYF
TRBV27	TRBJ1-6	once	-	TGTGCCAGCAGCAGGAGAGTGAAGGGGAATTCACCCCTCCACTTT	CASSRRVKGNSPLHF
TRBV19	TRBJ2-7	-	-	TGTGCCAGTAACCCATACTCCGGACATAGCAAGCAGTACTTC	CASNPYSGHSKQYF
TRBV4-3	TRBJ2-7	-	TRBD1	TGCGCCAGCAGCCAAGGGACAGGGAGAAGATACGAGCAGTACTTC	CASSQGTGRRYEQYF
TRBV5-3	TRBJ2-5	-	-	TGTGCCAGAAGCTTATACAGCCAAGAGACCCAGTACTTC	CARSLYSQETQYF
TRBV10-3	TRBJ2-3	-	-	TGTGCCATCAGCCCCCAGGTATCAGATACGCAGTATTTT	CAISPQVSDTQYF
TRBV7-3	TRBJ1-5	-	TRBD1	TGTGCCAGCAGCCCAGGGGGAGGGACAGGGCATTCACATAGCAATCAGCCCCAGCATTTT	CASSPGGGTGHSHSNQPQHF
TRBV4-3	TRBJ2-1	-	-	TGCGCCAGCAGCCAAGGTGCTGAGGCGTCTGAGCAGTTCTTC	CASSQGAEASEQFF
TRBV5-1	TRBJ2-4	-	-	TGCGCCAGCAGCCCGTCGGGGACACTGTCCCCTTCCAAAAACATTCAGTACTTC	CASSPSGTLSPSKNIQYF
TRBV30	TRBJ2-5	-	-	TGTGCCTGGAGTGTAAGGGAACGAGAGACCCAGTACTTC	CAWSVRERETQYF
TRBV12-5	TRBJ2-7	-	-	TGTGAAGATGGGGGAGACGAGCAGTACTTC	CEDGGDEQYF